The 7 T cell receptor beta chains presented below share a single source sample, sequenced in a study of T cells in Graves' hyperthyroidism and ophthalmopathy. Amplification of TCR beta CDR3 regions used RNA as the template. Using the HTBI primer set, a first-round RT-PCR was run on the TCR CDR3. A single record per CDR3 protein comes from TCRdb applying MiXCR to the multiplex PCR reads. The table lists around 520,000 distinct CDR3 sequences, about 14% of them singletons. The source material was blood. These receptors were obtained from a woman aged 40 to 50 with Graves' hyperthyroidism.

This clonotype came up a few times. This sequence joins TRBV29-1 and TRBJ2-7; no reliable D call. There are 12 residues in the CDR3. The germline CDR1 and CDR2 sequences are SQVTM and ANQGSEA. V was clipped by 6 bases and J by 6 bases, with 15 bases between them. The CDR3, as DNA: TGCAGCGTGTGGCTAGTTTCGGGCGAGCAGTACTTC. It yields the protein CSVWLVSGEQYF.

CDR3 residues: CAWAGEETQYF. The DNA of the CDR3 is TGTGCCTGGGCCGGGGAGGAGACCCAGTACTTC. The chain couples TRBV30 to TRBJ2-5, with a weak D call TRBD2 (5 bases). V was cut by 5 bases and J by 5 bases, with 9 bases left in between. The germline V gene encodes CDR1 GTSNPN and CDR2 SVGIG (reference sequence). The CDR3 totals 11 residues.

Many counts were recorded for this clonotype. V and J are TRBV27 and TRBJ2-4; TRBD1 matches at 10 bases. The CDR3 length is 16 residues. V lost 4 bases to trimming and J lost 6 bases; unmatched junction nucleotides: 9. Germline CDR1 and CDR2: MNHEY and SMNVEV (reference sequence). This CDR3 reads CASSSRQGAARNIQYF. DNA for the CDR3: TGTGCCAGCAGTTCCCGACAGGGGGCAGCGAGAAACATTCAGTACTTC.

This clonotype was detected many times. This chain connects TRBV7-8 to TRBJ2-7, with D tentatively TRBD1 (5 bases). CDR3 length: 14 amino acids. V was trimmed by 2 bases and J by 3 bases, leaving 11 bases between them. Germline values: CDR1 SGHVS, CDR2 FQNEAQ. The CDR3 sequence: CASSLSGIGYEQYF. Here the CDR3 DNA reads TGTGCCAGCAGCTTATCAGGGATCGGCTACGAGCAGTACTTC.

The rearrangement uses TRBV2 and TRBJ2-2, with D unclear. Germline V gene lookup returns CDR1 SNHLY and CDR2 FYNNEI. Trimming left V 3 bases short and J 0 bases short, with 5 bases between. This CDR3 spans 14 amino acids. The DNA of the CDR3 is TGTGCCAGCAGTGAGTCATCGAACACCGGGGAGCTGTTTTTT. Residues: CASSESSNTGELFF.

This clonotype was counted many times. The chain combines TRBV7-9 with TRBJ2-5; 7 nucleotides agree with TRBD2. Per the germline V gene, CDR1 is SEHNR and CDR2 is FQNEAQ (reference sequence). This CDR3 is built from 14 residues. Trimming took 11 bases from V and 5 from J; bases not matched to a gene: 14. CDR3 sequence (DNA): TGTGCCGGCACGACTAGCACTTTACAGGAGACCCAGTACTTC. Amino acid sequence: CAGTTSTLQETQYF.

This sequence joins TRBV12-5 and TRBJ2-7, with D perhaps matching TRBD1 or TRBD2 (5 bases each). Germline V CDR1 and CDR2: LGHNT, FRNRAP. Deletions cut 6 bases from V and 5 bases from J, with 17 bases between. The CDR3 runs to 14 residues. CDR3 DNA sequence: TGTGCTAGTGGCCTAGCCCAGGGAGACCACGAGCAGTACTTC. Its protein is CASGLAQGDHEQYF.